The 4 T cell receptor beta chains below come from one sample, sequenced in a study of T-cell memory formation after mild COVID-19. TCRdb re-called the 5' RACE reads with MiXCR, one entry per CDR3 protein. Of fewer than 150,000 distinct CDR3 sequences listed, approximately 15% are singletons. The sequencing sample was made of PBMCs or a T cell subset sorted from them (not recorded which). These receptor sequences come from a man younger than 30 who had mild COVID-19 (a few samples of this study predate the infection). Cell type and time point are not known.

This clonotype was detected ten times or more. This sequence joins TRBV7-2 and TRBJ2-7; D may be TRBD1 (6 bases). V was pared by 4 bases and J by 6 bases, with 19 bases between. Germline V gene data show CDR1 as SGHTA and CDR2 as FQGNSA. The CDR3 runs to 15 residues. The CDR3 DNA sequence: TGTGCCAGCAGCTACACCCCACAGGGCTTCGGCGAGCAGTACTTC. Its protein is CASSYTPQGFGEQYF.

The chain couples TRBV5-1 to TRBJ2-5; possibly TRBD2 for D (5 bases). Germline CDR1 reads SGHRS; CDR2 reads YFSETQ. The V end lost 3 bases, the J end lost 4 bases, and 10 bases lay between the germline ends. This CDR3 has 13 amino acids. CDR3 nucleotide sequence: TGCGCCAGCAGCTCGGAGGCGGCAGAGACCCAGTACTTC. Translating it yields CASSSEAAETQYF.

The chain carries TRBV7-9 and TRBJ2-3; the D gene is possibly TRBD1 (5 bases). Germline V gene data show CDR1 as SEHNR and CDR2 as FQNEAQ (reference sequence). The V and J ends lost 4 bases and 0 bases respectively, with 8 bases between them. The CDR3 loop spans 14 amino acids. CDR3 loop: CASSSDISTDTQYF. The CDR3 region has the DNA TGTGCCAGCAGCTCGGACATTAGCACAGATACGCAGTATTTT.

There are a few counts of this clonotype. The V call is TRBV9, the J call TRBJ2-5; D call uncertain. V lost 0 bases, J lost 5 bases, and 11 bases lay in between. The CDR3 runs to 14 residues. CDR1 is SGDLS, CDR2 YYNGEE, per germline. The CDR3 DNA is TGTGCCAGCAGCGTAGGCTCTGGGGTTGAGACCCAGTACTTC. Protein product: CASSVGSGVETQYF.